Shown below are 27 T cell receptor beta chains from a single sample sequenced in a study of blood T cells in healthy people across ages. It was with a sample-barcoded 5' primer and a J-beta primer mix that a second PCR of roughly 7 to 11 cycles was run. MiXCR, applied by TCRdb to the 5' RACE reads, yields one record per CDR3 protein. The data contain some 1.4 million distinct CDR3 sequences, approximately 40% of them seen just once; the ten biggest clones take up 7.9%. The sample taken for sequencing was blood. The source is a woman aged 18-30 years in good health.

The gene calls are TRBV2 and TRBJ2-5; a possible D gene is TRBD1 (6 bases). The CDR3 covers 17 residues. The germline V gene encodes CDR1 SNHLY and CDR2 FYNNEI. V gave up 0 bases and J gave up 5 bases, with 19 bases separating them. CDR3 in amino acids: CASSEARGGIWLETQYF. DNA of the CDR3: TGTGCCAGCAGTGAAGCCAGGGGTGGCATATGGTTGGAGACCCAGTACTTC.

A single count supports this clonotype. The V gene is TRBV20-1, the J gene TRBJ2-1, with D perhaps TRBD1 (5 bases). Per the germline V gene, CDR1 is DFQATT and CDR2 is SNEGSKA (reference sequence). CDR3 length equals 13 residues. Trimming removed 5 bases at V and 4 bases at J, with 12 bases between. This CDR3 reads CSALRAGYNEQFF. The CDR3 coding sequence is TGCAGTGCTCTCAGGGCAGGGTACAATGAGCAGTTCTTC.

The count of this clonotype is one. The chain employs TRBV6-2 or TRBV6-3 and TRBJ2-2; no reliable D call. The CDR3 consists of 14 residues. Germline V gene data show CDR1 as MNHEY and CDR2 as SVGEGT. The germline V and J ends were trimmed by 5 bases and 6 bases, with 13 bases remaining between them. The CDR3 is CASSNALWSGELFF. CDR3 sequence (DNA): TGTGCCAGCAGTAACGCCCTATGGTCCGGGGAGCTGTTTTTT.

This clonotype was observed a few times. This sequence joins TRBV20-1 and TRBJ1-4; D gene ambiguous. V was shortened by 0 bases and J by 6 bases, with 8 bases between the two germline ends. The germline gives CDR1 DFQATT, CDR2 SNEGSKA (reference sequence). CDR3 size: 13 residues. DNA for the CDR3: TGCAGTGCTAGAGATCGAGACTATGAAAAACTGTTTTTT. It is translated as CSARDRDYEKLFF.

J is TRBJ2-3 and V is TRBV12-3 or TRBV12-4, with no clear D. Trimming took 5 bases from V and 4 from J, leaving 16 bases between them. The CDR3 is 15 residues long. The CDR3 region is CASSQTLVVPDTQYF. The DNA for the CDR3 is TGTGCCAGCAGTCAAACCCTTGTGGTCCCAGATACGCAGTATTTT.

This clonotype has only a few counts. This rearrangement joins TRBV20-1 to TRBJ2-1; 8 nucleotides match TRBD1. The CDR3 sequence is 14 residues long. Germline V lookup: CDR1 DFQATT, CDR2 SNEGSKA (reference sequence). Unmatched junction bases numbered 5, after V lost 3 bases and J lost 4 bases. CDR3 amino acids: CSASQGATYNEQFF. CDR3 nucleotide sequence: TGCAGTGCTAGTCAGGGGGCAACTTACAATGAGCAGTTCTTC.

This chain joins TRBV6-2 or TRBV6-3 and TRBJ1-2; D is undetermined. CDR1 is MNHEY and CDR2 is SVGEGT in the germline V gene. Trimming removed 2 bases at V and 8 bases at J, with 9 bases between. CDR3 size: 12 residues. For the CDR3, the DNA is TGTGCCAGCAGTTACGCGACGGGGGGCTACACCTTC. Protein: CASSYATGGYTF.

This chain joins TRBV12-3 or TRBV12-4 and TRBJ1-2; no clear D. This CDR3 contains 12 residues. V dropped 6 bases and J dropped 5 bases, with 10 bases sitting between them. The CDR3 sequence is CASSYMEYGYTF. DNA for the CDR3: TGTGCCAGCAGCTACATGGAGTATGGCTACACCTTC.

The genes are TRBV6-5 and TRBJ1-2; the D gene is possibly TRBD1 (5 bases). Germline loops: CDR1 MNHEY, CDR2 SVGAGI. This CDR3 has 15 residues. V gave up 8 bases and J gave up 6 bases, with 22 bases separating them. The DNA of the CDR3 is TGTGCCAGCGGCACTCCCGGGACCGGGGATAATGGCTACACCTTC. Its protein is CASGTPGTGDNGYTF.

V is TRBV12-3 or TRBV12-4 and J is TRBJ1-5, with 7 bases matching TRBD1. This CDR3 has 14 amino acids. The ends lost 4 bases at V and 3 bases at J; junction bases unmatched: 3. CDR3 sequence reads: CASSYDRVNQPQHF. For the CDR3, the DNA is TGTGCCAGCAGTTACGACAGGGTCAATCAGCCCCAGCATTTT.

This clonotype was counted between two and nine times. The rearrangement joins TRBV29-1 to TRBJ2-7, with D possibly matching TRBD1 (5 bases). The length of the CDR3 is 13 residues. V was shortened by 1 base and J by 2 bases, with 9 bases between the two germline ends. CDR1 is SQVTM and CDR2 is ANQGSEA in the germline V gene. As DNA, the CDR3 is TGCAGCGTTGAAGCCCAGGGCCCCTACGAGCAGTACTTC. Its translation is CSVEAQGPYEQYF.

The chain recombines TRBV5-1 with TRBJ2-3; 8 bases map to TRBD2. After removal of 2 bases from V and 5 bases from J, the junction contained 10 bases not matched to a gene. This CDR3 has 16 amino acids. Per germline, CDR1 SGHRS and CDR2 YFSETQ. This chain's CDR3 is CASSFLRGRRVDTQYF. DNA of the CDR3: TGCGCCAGCAGCTTCCTTCGCGGGAGGAGGGTAGATACGCAGTATTTT.

There are a few counts of this clonotype. This chain joins TRBV20-1 and TRBJ1-5; 8 bases agree with TRBD1. CDR1 is DFQATT, CDR2 SNEGSKA, per germline (reference sequence). The CDR3 length is 16 residues. V dropped 0 bases and J dropped 2; count of bases not matched to a gene: 6. The CDR3, as DNA: TGCAGTGCTAGAGACCCACAGGGGGTCGGCAATCAGCCCCAGCATTTT. Its translation is CSARDPQGVGNQPQHF.

The chain joins TRBV5-1 to TRBJ2-7, with 12 bases lining up with TRBD2. Germline V gives CDR1 SGHRS, CDR2 YFSETQ. The CDR3 contains 17 residues. V dropped 0 bases and J dropped 9; count of bases not matched to a gene: 13. CDR3 region: CASSLGLAGVERDGQYF. For the CDR3, the DNA is TGCGCCAGCAGCTTGGGACTAGCGGGGGTAGAAAGGGATGGGCAGTACTTC.

This clonotype was picked up one time. Written as DNA, the CDR3 is TGTGCCAGCAGCCCGCGGACAGGGGATCCGGAGACCCAGTACTTC. It specifies CASSPRTGDPETQYF. The rearrangement joins TRBV3-1 to TRBJ2-5; 9 bases line up with TRBD1. V was clipped by 4 bases and J by 5 bases; unmatched bases: 8. CDR1 is LGHDT, CDR2 YNNKEL, per germline (reference sequence). CDR3 length: 15 residues.

The rearrangement uses TRBV5-5 and TRBJ2-3; no definite D call. Trimming shortened V by 0 bases and J by 5 bases, and 10 bases separated the two germline ends. Looked up from germline, CDR1 is SGHKS and CDR2 is YYEKEE (reference sequence). The CDR3 spans 14 residues. Here the CDR3 reads CASSLVPQVDTQYF. CDR3 bases: TGTGCCAGCAGCTTGGTTCCCCAGGTAGATACGCAGTATTTT.

The V call is TRBV5-5, the J call TRBJ2-4; D is unclear. The CDR3 is made up of 13 amino acids. CDR1 SGHKS and CDR2 YYEKEE come from the germline V gene (reference sequence). V was trimmed by 3 bases and J by 6 bases, leaving 10 bases between them. CDR3 DNA: TGTGCCAGCAGCTCGCCTGATTTAAACATTCAGTACTTC. It encodes CASSSPDLNIQYF. The full variable domain, rest sourced from reference TRBV5-5 and TRBJ2-4, is DAGVTQSPTHLIKTRGQQVTLRCSPISGHKSVSWYQQVLGQGPQFIFQYYEKEERGRGNFPDRFSARQFPNYSSELNVNALLLGDSALYLCASSSPDLNIQYFGAGTRLSVL.

Only a few counts were recorded for this clonotype. Germline is not matched at one junction end, which may reflect a read error. The chain employs TRBV10-3 and TRBJ1-1; D ambiguous. CDR1 ENHRY and CDR2 SYGVKD come from the germline V gene. The CDR3 has 11 residues. The CDR3 bases are TGTGCCAGCAGTGATGGCAAGGAAGCTTTCTTT. Its translation is CASSDGKEAFF.

This clonotype occurred many times. V gene TRBV7-2 combines with J gene TRBJ2-3, with 7 bases aligning to TRBD2. V was clipped by 0 bases and J by 5 bases; unmatched bases: 8. The germline gives CDR1 SGHTA, CDR2 FQGNSA. The CDR3 totals 16 residues. CDR3 in amino acids: CASSLALAAGKDTQYF. The CDR3 DNA follows: TGTGCCAGCAGCTTAGCGCTGGCAGCGGGGAAAGATACGCAGTATTTT.

The V and J genes are TRBV12-3 or TRBV12-4 and TRBJ1-5; D not resolved. This CDR3 is built from 14 residues. Trimming pared 7 bases from V and 3 bases from J, leaving 13 bases between. This CDR3 reads CASTIGSDNQPQHF. CDR3 sequence (DNA): TGTGCCAGCACCATTGGGAGTGACAATCAGCCCCAGCATTTT.

The sample holds a few counts of this clonotype. The chain couples TRBV5-1 to TRBJ2-3, with 8 bases lining up with TRBD2. The CDR3 sequence is 17 residues long. After removal of 2 bases from V and 6 bases from J, the junction contained 14 bases not matched to a gene. Germline CDR1 SGHRS, CDR2 YFSETQ. CDR3 in DNA: TGCGCCAGCAGCTTCCTAGCGGGTGTCATGAGTATGGATACGCAGTATTTT. This encodes CASSFLAGVMSMDTQYF.

The sample holds a few counts of this clonotype. The CDR3 loop is CASSGPLRASYF. The CDR3 DNA reads TGTGCCAGCAGTGGCCCCCTTCGGGCGTCGTACTTC. V usage is TRBV2 and J usage is TRBJ2-4; D is unclear. Per the germline V gene, CDR1 is SNHLY and CDR2 is FYNNEI. CDR3 length equals 12 residues. The germline V and J ends were trimmed by 4 bases and 15 bases, with 16 bases remaining between them.

This clonotype came up a few times. The chain combines TRBV29-1 with TRBJ2-1; 10 bases align to TRBD1. V was pared by 0 bases and J by 7 bases, with 6 bases of the junction left unmatched. Per germline, CDR1 SQVTM and CDR2 ANQGSEA. The CDR3 loop spans 15 amino acids. The CDR3 is CSVEDRQGARNEQFF. The CDR3, as DNA: TGCAGCGTTGAAGATCGACAGGGGGCGCGAAATGAGCAGTTCTTC.

V gene TRBV12-3 or TRBV12-4 combines with J gene TRBJ2-5, with D perhaps matching TRBD2 (5 bases). Matching the DNA end better, TRBJ2-7 makes the J call doubtful. CDR3 size: 15 residues. The CDR3, as DNA: TGTGCCAGCGCCCCCCAACTGACGGGAACCTACGAGCAGTACTTC. Amino acid sequence: CASAPQLTGTYEQYF.

V usage is TRBV20-1 and J usage is TRBJ1-2; 9 bases fit TRBD1. The CDR3 has 15 residues. The germline V gene encodes CDR1 DFQATT and CDR2 SNEGSKA (reference sequence). V gave up 6 bases and J gave up 4 bases; unmatched junction bases: 12. The DNA of the CDR3 is TGCAGTGCCTATATTCCGGGACAGGGAAGCTATGGCTACACCTTC. Amino acids: CSAYIPGQGSYGYTF.

The V and J genes are TRBV29-1 and TRBJ1-1; maybe TRBD1 (6 bases). Germline V gene sequence: CDR1 SQVTM, CDR2 ANQGSEA. The germline V and J ends were trimmed by 7 bases and 3 bases, with 15 bases remaining between them. The CDR3 covers 13 residues. In nucleotides, the CDR3 is TGCAGCGCCCAGCCACAGGGTGACACTGAAGCTTTCTTT. The encoded protein is CSAQPQGDTEAFF.

This clonotype has a handful of counts. This chain joins TRBV2 and TRBJ2-7, with D perhaps matching TRBD2 (6 bases). V gave up 1 base and J gave up 1 base, with 11 bases separating them. This CDR3 has 15 residues. From germline, CDR1 is SNHLY and CDR2 FYNNEI. DNA for the CDR3: TGTGCCAGCAGTGAAGAGGAGGGACTTTCCTACGAGCAGTACTTC. Protein: CASSEEEGLSYEQYF.